Listed below are T cell receptor beta chains from one sample, sequenced in a study of Ad26.COV2.S vaccination and SARS-CoV-2 variants. Here immunoSEQ multiplex PCR was the method, and the copy in TCRdb shows in-frame clones only, minus some. The profile shows a few hundred thousand clones, 90% of them singletons. The input for sequencing was peripheral blood, taken in a trial of Ad26.COV2.S vaccine versus placebo. The source of these receptors is a person aged 18-60 years who received the Ad26.COV2.S COVID-19 vaccine or a placebo. The CDR3 runs from the conserved cysteine through the conserved F or W. A D gene is named only where the DNA matches it firmly. Size tells how often a clone was seen (once, few, many) or the class of an expanded clone, and some rows leave it out.

V	J	size	D	DNA	CDR3
TRBV5-1	TRBJ2-2	.	.	TGCGCCAGCAGCTTGGGGACTACTTACACCGGGGAGCTGTTTTTT	CASSLGTTYTGELFF
TRBV29-1	TRBJ1-2	once	TRBD1	TGCAGCGTTGAGGGGGACAGGGGGATTGCTAACTATGGCTACACCTTC	CSVEGDRGIANYGYTF
TRBV9	TRBJ1-2	.	TRBD1	TGTGCCAGCAGCGCGAGCCCTGGGACAGGGGGCGGAGGCTACACCTTC	CASSASPGTGGGGYTF
TRBV5-8	TRBJ1-4	.	TRBD1	TGTGCCAGCAGACGCGGACAGGCCGGAGGGGAAAAACTGTTTTTT	CASRRGQAGGEKLFF
TRBV5-5	TRBJ1-2	.	.	TGTGCCAGCAGCTTGGCGTCTGTCCCGTATGGCTACACCTTC	CASSLASVPYGYTF
TRBV6-1	TRBJ1-2	once	.	TGTGCCAGCAGGGAAGACAGAGCCTATGGCTACACCTTC	CASREDRAYGYTF
TRBV18	TRBJ2-5	.	TRBD1	TGTGCCAGCTCACAACAGGGGACCTCCCCCCAAGAGACCCAGTACTTC	CASSQQGTSPQETQYF
TRBV6-2/TRBV6-3	TRBJ2-2	.	TRBD2	TGTGCCAGCAGTTACCTTTCCCGGACTAGCGGGAGAGCCACCGGGGAGCTGTTTTTT	CASSYLSRTSGRATGELFF
TRBV12-5	TRBJ1-3	.	.	TGTGCTAGTGGTTTGGACGCTTCAGGAAACACCATATATTTT	CASGLDASGNTIYF
TRBV7-2	TRBJ2-5	once	.	TGTGCCAGCAGCCCGACTGGACTATCAGAGACCCAGTACTTC	CASSPTGLSETQYF
TRBV6-1	TRBJ2-7	.	.	TGTGCCAGCAGTGAATTCCGGGGCTACGAGCAGTACTTC	CASSEFRGYEQYF
TRBV3-1/TRBV3-2	TRBJ1-2	.	.	TGTGCCAGCAGCCAAAGACAGCATCACTATGGCTACACCTTC	CASSQRQHHYGYTF
TRBV4-3	TRBJ2-1	.	.	TGCGCCAGCAGCCAAGCCTTGACAAGAGAGGGGAACAATGAGCAGTTCTTC	CASSQALTREGNNEQFF
TRBV19	TRBJ1-1	.	.	TGTGCCAGTAGTATTGAGGGACGGGGGAACACTGAAGCTTTCTTT	CASSIEGRGNTEAFF
TRBV29-1	TRBJ1-5	.	.	TGCAGCGTTGGGGACCCTAATCAGCCCCAGCATTTT	CSVGDPNQPQHF
TRBV5-1	TRBJ2-2	.	TRBD2	TGCGCCAGCAGCCCGGGAGGGCTCGGCACCGGGGAGCTGTTTTTT	CASSPGGLGTGELFF
TRBV7-2	TRBJ2-3	.	.	TGTGCCAGCAGCTTCAGGGACTCTTCGGGTACGCAGTATTTT	CASSFRDSSGTQYF
TRBV5-1	TRBJ1-6	.	.	TGCGCCAGCAGGAAGGGGGGCGCGTCGTGGGAACCCCTCCACTTT	CASRKGGASWEPLHF
TRBV24-1	TRBJ2-1	.	.	TGTGCCACCAGTGATAGTACGGGGGGCGCTAAGGCGGGAAACCCTAATGAGCAGTTCTTC	CATSDSTGGAKAGNPNEQFF
TRBV7-2	TRBJ1-4	.	.	TGTGCCAGCAGCTTAATTGGATCTAATGAAAAACTGTTTTTT	CASSLIGSNEKLFF
TRBV19	TRBJ2-4	.	TRBD1	TGTGCCAGTAGTATATCCCTCGGGACAGGAGCCAAAAACATTCAGTACTTC	CASSISLGTGAKNIQYF
TRBV7-9	TRBJ2-3	.	.	TGTGCCAGCAGCTTGTCGGGCAGTACCGGCCGAGGGCAGTATTTT	CASSLSGSTGRGQYF
TRBV30	TRBJ2-1	.	.	TGTGCCTGGAGTCACAGAAGGGTCAATGAGCAGTTCTTC	CAWSHRRVNEQFF
TRBV27	TRBJ2-1	.	.	TGTGCCAGCGGATCCTACAATGAGCAGTTCTTC	CASGSYNEQFF
TRBV6-1	TRBJ1-1	.	.	TGTGCCAGCAGTGATCTCCGGAACACTGAAGCTTTCTTT	CASSDLRNTEAFF
TRBV7-9	TRBJ1-2	.	.	TGTGCCAGCAGCCTCCAGGGCTCCTTAGACGGCTACACCTTC	CASSLQGSLDGYTF
TRBV6-2/TRBV6-3	TRBJ1-5	.	.	TGTGCCAGCAGTTACTCGGGGGGGCGGAACAATCAGCCCCAGCATTTT	CASSYSGGRNNQPQHF
TRBV4-1	TRBJ1-6	.	.	TGCGCCAGCAGTATGGAAGTGGGATCACCCCTCCACTTT	CASSMEVGSPLHF
TRBV7-9	TRBJ1-4	.	.	TGTGCCAGCAGCCAAAGTCTAGCTAATGAAAAACTGTTTTTT	CASSQSLANEKLFF
TRBV7-8	TRBJ2-1	.	TRBD2	TGTGCCAGCAGCTTAGCTCGGTTAGCGGGGAGGGACAATGAGCAGTTCTTC	CASSLARLAGRDNEQFF
TRBV7-3	TRBJ1-2	.	TRBD1	TGTGCCAGCAGCCCAACCCTACAGGGGCGAGCGGATGGCTACACCTTC	CASSPTLQGRADGYTF
TRBV27	TRBJ1-2	.	.	TGTGCCAGCAGTTCGGTGGGGGGTGGCTACACCTTC	CASSSVGGGYTF
TRBV12-3/TRBV12-4	TRBJ2-3	.	.	TGTGCCAGCAGTTTGTCGAAAAGAGATACGCAGTATTTT	CASSLSKRDTQYF